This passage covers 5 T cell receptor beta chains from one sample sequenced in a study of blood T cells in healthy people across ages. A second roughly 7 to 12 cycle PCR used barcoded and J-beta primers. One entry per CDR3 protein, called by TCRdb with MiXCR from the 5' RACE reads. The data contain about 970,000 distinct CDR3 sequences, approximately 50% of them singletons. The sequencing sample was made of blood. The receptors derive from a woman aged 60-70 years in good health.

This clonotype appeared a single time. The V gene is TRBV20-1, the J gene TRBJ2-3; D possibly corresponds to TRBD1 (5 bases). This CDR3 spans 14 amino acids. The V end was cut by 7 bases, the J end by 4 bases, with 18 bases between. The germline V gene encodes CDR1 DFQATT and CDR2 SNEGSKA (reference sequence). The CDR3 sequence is CSGKTPDIADTQYF. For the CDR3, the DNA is TGCAGTGGTAAAACCCCGGACATTGCAGATACGCAGTATTTT.

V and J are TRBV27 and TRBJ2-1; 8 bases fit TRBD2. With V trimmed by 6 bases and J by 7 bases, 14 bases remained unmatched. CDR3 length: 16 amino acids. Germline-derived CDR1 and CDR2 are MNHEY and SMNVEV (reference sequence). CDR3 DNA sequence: TGTGCCAGCAGCCTCTACCCCTTAGCGGGACCTAATGAGCAGTTCTTC. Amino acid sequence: CASSLYPLAGPNEQFF.

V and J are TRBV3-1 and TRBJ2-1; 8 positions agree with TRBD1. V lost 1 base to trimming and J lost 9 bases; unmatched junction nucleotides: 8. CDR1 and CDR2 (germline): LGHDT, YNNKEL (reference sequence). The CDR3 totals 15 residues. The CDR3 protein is CASSQGGQDWSEQFF. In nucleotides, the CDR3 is TGTGCCAGCAGCCAAGGGGGACAGGATTGGAGTGAGCAGTTCTTC.

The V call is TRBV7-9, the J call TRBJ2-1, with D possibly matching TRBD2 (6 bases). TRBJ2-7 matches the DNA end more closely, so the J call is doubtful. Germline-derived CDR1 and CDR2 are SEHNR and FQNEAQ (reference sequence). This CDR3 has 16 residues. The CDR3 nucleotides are TGTGCCAGCAGCTTAACCGGAGGGCCCTCCTACAATGAGCAGTACTTC. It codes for CASSLTGGPSYNEQYF.

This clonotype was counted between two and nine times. The CDR3 DNA follows: TGTGCCAGCAGTTTGGGGGTCGGCAGTGGCTATGGCTACACCTTC. Encoded protein: CASSLGVGSGYGYTF. The rearrangement joins TRBV12-3 or TRBV12-4 to TRBJ1-2, with a tentative D call TRBD1 (5 bases). The ends were cut back, 3 bases at V and 4 bases at J, with 15 bases in the middle. The CDR3 sequence is 15 residues long.